This T cell receptor beta chain was obtained from a study of control samples from healthy donors and cancer patients. CDR1 and CDR2 from the germline V gene are SQVTM and ANQGSEA. The CDR3 covers 14 residues. With 2 bases removed from V and 6 bases from J, the gap between germline ends came to 16 bases. This table comes from immunoSEQ multiplex PCR, and its TCRdb copy is limited to in-frame clones, with some not included. The sample has 100,000 or so clones, 85% to 90% seen once. Sequences were obtained from blood. The clonotype originates from a woman aged 45-59 years in good health. V is TRBV29-1 and J is TRBJ1-2; D remains unclear. The CDR3 reads CSVESRLMLDGYTF. CDR3 coding DNA: TGCAGCGTTGAATCACGGTTAATGTTGGATGGCTACACCTTC. The full variable domain, with the rest looked up from reference TRBV29-1 and TRBJ1-2, is SAVISQKPSRDICQRGTSLTIQCQVDSQVTMMFWYRQQPGQSLTLIATANQGSEATYESGFVIDKFPISRPNLTFSTLTVSNMSPEDSSIYLCSVESRLMLDGYTFGSGTRLTVV.